A single sample is the source of the 13 T cell receptor beta chains below, sequenced in a study of shared clonotypes between healthy human individuals. Repertoires were generated with immunoSEQ multiplex PCR, while TCRdb's copy carries only in-frame clones and drops some. In the table there are some 2.1 million clones, over 85% of which are singletons. The sample taken for sequencing was naive CD4+ T cells sorted from blood. Subset noted: CD45RA+ positively selected. These receptors originate from a man between 18 and 29 years old in good health.

V and J are TRBV15 and TRBJ2-5; possibly TRBD2 for D (5 bases). Germline CDR1 reads LNHNV; CDR2 reads YYDKDF (reference sequence). There are 14 residues in the CDR3. The ends were cut back, 6 bases at V and 3 bases at J, with 14 bases in the middle. The chain's CDR3 is CATRAWTGKETQYF. In DNA, the CDR3 is TGTGCCACCAGGGCTTGGACTGGAAAAGAGACCCAGTACTTC.

This chain joins TRBV2 and TRBJ1-1, with D possibly being TRBD1 (6 bases). The CDR3 covers 15 residues. Germline V gives CDR1 SNHLY, CDR2 FYNNEI. Trimming shortened V by 4 bases and J by 2 bases, and 14 bases separated the two germline ends. CDR3 bases: TGTGCCAGCAGTGTTCATGGGGGGCAAAACACTGAAGCTTTCTTT. Its translation: CASSVHGGQNTEAFF.

The rearrangement links TRBV6-5 to TRBJ2-1; D tentatively reads TRBD1 or TRBD2 (5 bases each). The germline V gene encodes CDR1 MNHEY and CDR2 SVGAGI. CDR3 length equals 15 residues. Trimming shortened V by 7 bases and J by 6 bases, and 19 bases separated the two germline ends. The CDR3 spells CASNQFGTQGNEQFF. The CDR3 DNA reads as TGTGCCAGCAATCAGTTTGGGACCCAGGGCAATGAGCAGTTCTTC.

The rearrangement links TRBV2 to TRBJ2-1; 9 bases map to TRBD2. V trimming: 6 bases; J trimming: 2 bases; junction bases outside the gene matches: 5. This CDR3 comprises 15 residues. Per the germline V gene, CDR1 is SNHLY and CDR2 is FYNNEI. The CDR3 region is CASSAAGGTYNEQFF. CDR3 nucleotides: TGTGCCAGCAGCGCAGCGGGGGGTACCTACAATGAGCAGTTCTTC.

Concerning this clone itself: The sample has other DNA sequences that encode this CDR3 too. The chain is built from TRBV7-9 and TRBJ2-3; 8 bases agree with TRBD1. The CDR3 extends over 15 amino acids. The germline V gene has CDR1 SEHNR and CDR2 FQNEAQ (reference sequence). Trimming cost V 1 base and J 2 bases; bases outside gene matches: 2. DNA for the CDR3: TGTGCCAGCAGCTTAGGGCAGGGGGCCACAGATACGCAGTATTTT. The encoded protein is CASSLGQGATDTQYF.

CDR3 in amino acids: CAWRWGETEAFF. CDR3 coding DNA: TGTGCCTGGAGATGGGGGGAGACTGAAGCTTTCTTT. The rearrangement uses TRBV30 and TRBJ1-1; perhaps TRBD1 as D (5 bases). In germline, CDR1 is GTSNPN, CDR2 SVGIG (reference sequence). This CDR3 region has 12 residues. V lost 3 bases and J 5 bases, leaving 10 bases between the germline ends.

The chain recombines TRBV5-1 with TRBJ2-2; 8 bases match TRBD1. The length of the CDR3 is 15 residues. Losses at the gene ends were 4 bases for V and 6 bases for J; bases not matched to a gene: 8. Germline V gene lookup returns CDR1 SGHRS and CDR2 YFSETQ. This CDR3 reads CASSPTTGESGELFF. Written as DNA, the CDR3 is TGCGCCAGCAGCCCGACGACAGGGGAGTCCGGGGAGCTGTTTTTT.

Written as DNA, the CDR3 is TGCGCCAGCAGCCTTGAGACAGGGGCCACCGGGGAGCTGTTTTTT. Translated, it gives CASSLETGATGELFF. The genes are TRBV4-1 and TRBJ2-2; 8 bases align to TRBD1. With V trimmed by 4 bases and J by 4 bases, 5 bases remained unmatched. The CDR3 is 15 residues long. Germline V lookup: CDR1 MGHRA, CDR2 YSYEKL.

The rearrangement joins TRBV7-2 to TRBJ1-2, with TRBD1 matching 8 bases. The V and J ends lost 6 bases and 5 bases, in that order; junction bases with no gene match: 8. The CDR3 has 14 residues. The germline V gene encodes CDR1 SGHTA and CDR2 FQGNSA. The CDR3 sequence is CASSPGTGFYGYTF. The CDR3 DNA reads as TGTGCCAGCAGTCCGGGGACAGGCTTTTATGGCTACACCTTC.

The chain uses TRBV5-4 and TRBJ2-5, with D hard to call. Between the trimmed V and J ends, which lost 4 bases and 2 bases, there was a span of 15 bases. The CDR3 length is 15 residues. The germline V gene has CDR1 SGHNT and CDR2 YYREEE (reference sequence). In nucleotides, the CDR3 is TGTGCCAGCAGCCCGACACCACAGCTTCAAGAGACCCAGTACTTC. This sequence encodes CASSPTPQLQETQYF.

The rearrangement links TRBV5-1 to TRBJ1-3; D gene unclear. The CDR3 consists of 15 residues. Germline-derived CDR1 and CDR2 are SGHRS and YFSETQ. Trimming pared 0 bases from V and 2 bases from J, leaving 9 bases between. CDR3 region: CASSLGTGPGNTIYF. In DNA form, the CDR3 reads TGCGCCAGCAGCTTGGGTACGGGTCCTGGAAACACCATATATTTT.

This clone came up once. J is TRBJ2-3 and V is TRBV20-1, with 7 nucleotides matching TRBD1. The V segment lost 6 bases and the J segment 6 bases; nucleotides outside the gene matches: 3. The CDR3 consists of 11 residues. Germline CDR1 reads DFQATT; CDR2 reads SNEGSKA (reference sequence). DNA of the CDR3: TGCAGTGCGGAACAGGGGGATACGCAGTATTTT. As protein: CSAEQGDTQYF.

The rearrangement links TRBV6-1 to TRBJ2-7, with 7 bases identical to TRBD1. J lost 1 base, V lost 4 bases, and 10 bases had no gene match. The CDR3 is 16 residues long. Germline V lookup: CDR1 MNHNS, CDR2 SASEGT. The CDR3 here is CASSAAQGSLSYEQYF. The CDR3 DNA reads TGTGCCAGCAGTGCAGCACAGGGGTCCCTTTCCTACGAGCAGTACTTC.